A selection of T cell receptor beta chains follows, all from one sample in a study of spatial heterogeneity in lung cancer. TCRdb reanalysed the 5' RACE reads using MiXCR and keeps one entry per CDR3 protein. The sample has under 75,000 distinct CDR3 sequences; 7% to 10% are singletons. This sample comprised PBMCs, obtained at surgery. The receptors derive from a female donor with early-stage non-small cell lung cancer. Each CDR3 is given with its conserved first and last residue. D genes are given only for firm matches. Clone size appears in some rows only: once, few, many, or a class for an expanded clone.

CDR3 DNA	CDR3 protein	V gene	J gene	clone size	D gene
TGTGCCAGCAGCCCCGTGACAGGGGGTGGCTATGGCTACACCTTC	CASSPVTGGGYGYTF	TRBV3-1	TRBJ1-2	-	TRBD1
TGTGCCTTACGGACAGGGGGAAATGGCTACACCTTC	CALRTGGNGYTF	TRBV24-1	TRBJ1-2	many	TRBD1
TGTGCCAGCAGCTCGGGACAGGGGTTCTACGAGCAGTACTTC	CASSSGQGFYEQYF	TRBV5-4	TRBJ2-7	many	TRBD1
TGTGCCACGGCGACAGGGGACCAGCCCCAGCATTTT	CATATGDQPQHF	TRBV24-1	TRBJ1-5	-	TRBD1
TGTGCCAGTAGGCCGGGGGGTACAGATACGCAGTATTTT	CASRPGGTDTQYF	TRBV19	TRBJ2-3	few	TRBD2
TGTGCCAGCAGGTTAAGGACGGGGAACACCGGGGAGCTGTTTTTT	CASRLRTGNTGELFF	TRBV2	TRBJ2-2	many	-
TGCAGTGCTAGGGTTCTGCGGGGGGTAAAAGAGACCCAGTACTTC	CSARVLRGVKETQYF	TRBV20-1	TRBJ2-5	few	TRBD2
TGTGCCAGCAGCCAAGGGGTGGGAGGAGGCTACGAGCAGTACTTC	CASSQGVGGGYEQYF	TRBV3-1	TRBJ2-7	many	-
TGTGCCAGCAGCGCCGACAGGGATACTGAAGCTTTCTTT	CASSADRDTEAFF	TRBV9	TRBJ1-1	-	TRBD1
TGTGCCAGCAATGAGAGGGACAGGGGGTACAATGAGCAGTTCTTC	CASNERDRGYNEQFF	TRBV2	TRBJ2-1	medium-sized	TRBD1
TGTGCCAGCAGCTCCCAAGGACAGCCGCTAGCCAAAAACATTCAGTACTTC	CASSSQGQPLAKNIQYF	TRBV7-6	TRBJ2-4	-	-
TGCGCCAGTTCCCGGGAGGGGTTCGACTATGGCTACACCTTC	CASSREGFDYGYTF	TRBV5-1	TRBJ1-2	few	-
TGTGCCAGCAATTTGGGACAACTGAACACTGAAGCTTTCTTT	CASNLGQLNTEAFF	TRBV6-1	TRBJ1-1	many	-
TGTGCCAGCTCACCAGCCCAGCGGGATACAGATACGCAGTATTTT	CASSPAQRDTDTQYF	TRBV18	TRBJ2-3	-	TRBD2
TGTGCCAGCAGCACCCGACAGGGGCCGGGTTGCACCGGGGAGCTGTTTTTT	CASSTRQGPGCTGELFF	TRBV21-1	TRBJ2-2	many	-
TGTGCCAGCAGCTCCTCTGACAGGCCCTCACTATGGGGCTACACCTTC	CASSSSDRPSLWGYTF	TRBV5-6	TRBJ1-2	-	-
TGTGCCAGCAGTGGGTCGGGACAAGGGTTTGGATACAATGAGCAGTTCTTC	CASSGSGQGFGYNEQFF	TRBV2	TRBJ2-1	many	-